This TCR beta chain was documented in a study of molecular identifiers for immune sequencing clone quantification. This clonotype appeared a few times. Its antigen remains unknown. Each library that profiled naive CD8 cells came from roughly 18,000 to 920,000 sorted cells with 10%, 30% or 50% RNA. The germline CDR1 and CDR2 sequences are SGHNT and YYREEE (reference sequence). V was pared by 1 base and J by 1 base, with 14 bases between. The CDR3 loop spans 17 amino acids. Whole-study results and caveats: The sizes of highly expanded clones could be underestimated when identical TCR molecules share a barcode.

Making the bulk TCR libraries relied on previously described methods and listed TCR primers. One entry per CDR3 protein, called by TCRdb with MiXCR from the PCR reads. The sample yields nearly 55,000 distinct CDR3 sequences, roughly a third seen once. The V and J genes are TRBV5-4 and TRBJ2-2; tentatively, D is TRBD1 (5 bases). Material: naive CD8+ T cells from blood, with Jurkat cell RNA spiked in. Documented subset: FACS-sorted CD8+CD4-CCR7+CD45RA+ naive T cells. The clonotype originates from a human donor in good health. Some libraries in this study had Jurkat cell RNA spiked in. The CDR3 DNA is TGTGCCAGCAGCTTGACTCCGCACAGGCGGAACACCGGGGAGCTGTTTTTT. Protein product: CASSLTPHRRNTGELFF.